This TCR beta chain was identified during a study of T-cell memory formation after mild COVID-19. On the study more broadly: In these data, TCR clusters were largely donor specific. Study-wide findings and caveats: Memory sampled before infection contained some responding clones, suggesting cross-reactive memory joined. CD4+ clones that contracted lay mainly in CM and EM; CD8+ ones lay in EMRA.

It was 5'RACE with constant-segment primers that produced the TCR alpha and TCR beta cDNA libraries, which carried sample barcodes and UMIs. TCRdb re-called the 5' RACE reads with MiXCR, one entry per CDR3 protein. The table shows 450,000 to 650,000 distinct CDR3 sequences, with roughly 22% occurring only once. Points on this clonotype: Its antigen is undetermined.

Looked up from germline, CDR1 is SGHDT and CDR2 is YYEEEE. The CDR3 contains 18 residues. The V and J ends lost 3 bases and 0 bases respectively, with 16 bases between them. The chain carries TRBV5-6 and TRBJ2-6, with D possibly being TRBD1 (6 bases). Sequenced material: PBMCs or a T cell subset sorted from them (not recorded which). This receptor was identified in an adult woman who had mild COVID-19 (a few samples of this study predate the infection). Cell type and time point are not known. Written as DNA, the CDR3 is TGTGCCAGCAGCTCCCCGACAGGCTGGGACTCTGGGGCCAACGTCCTGACTTTC. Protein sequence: CASSSPTGWDSGANVLTF.